This TCR beta chain comes out of a study of patients and donors after allogeneic stem cell transplantation. V gave up 2 bases and J gave up 0 bases; unmatched junction bases: 7. There are 18 residues in the CDR3. Germline CDR1 is SGHTA and CDR2 is FQGNSA. In TCRdb, the RT-PCR reads were re-called with MiXCR into one record per CDR3 protein. The table lists roughly 200,000 distinct CDR3 sequences, roughly two fifths of them singletons. V is TRBV7-2 and J is TRBJ2-3, with 11 bases aligning to TRBD2. This TCR was sampled from a human donor who was either an allogeneic HSCT recipient or a stem cell or donor lymphocyte infusion donor (not recorded which). It is not recorded whose cells these are; they may come from a transplant donor. Sequencing input: blood, either unsorted or a sorted T cell fraction (not recorded which). The CDR3 here is CASSLSRLAGSSTDTQYF. CDR3 DNA: TGTGCCAGCAGCTTAAGCCGACTAGCGGGATCTAGCACAGATACGCAGTATTTT.